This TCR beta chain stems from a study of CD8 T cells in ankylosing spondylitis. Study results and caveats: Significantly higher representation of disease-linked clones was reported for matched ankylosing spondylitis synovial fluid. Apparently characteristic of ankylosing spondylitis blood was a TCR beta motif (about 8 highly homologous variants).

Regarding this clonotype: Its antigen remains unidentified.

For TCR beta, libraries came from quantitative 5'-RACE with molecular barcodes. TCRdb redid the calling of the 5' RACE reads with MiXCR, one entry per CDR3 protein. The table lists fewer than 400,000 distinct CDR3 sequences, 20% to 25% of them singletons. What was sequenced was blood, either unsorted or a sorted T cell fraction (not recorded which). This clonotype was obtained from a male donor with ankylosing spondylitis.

CDR3 sequence: CSALSGTELSYNEQFF. In DNA form, the CDR3 reads TGCAGTGCCCTTAGCGGGACCGAACTCTCCTACAATGAGCAGTTCTTC. J is TRBJ2-1 and V is TRBV20-1, with TRBD2 matching over 8 bases. Trimming took 6 bases from V and 0 from J; bases not matched to a gene: 10. Germline-derived CDR1 and CDR2 are DFQATT and SNEGSKA (reference sequence). The CDR3 length is 16 residues.